What follows are 10 T cell receptor beta chains derived from one specimen sequenced in a study of T cell responses to AZD1222 COVID-19 vaccine (TCRdb year 2021). Libraries were prepared through the immunoSEQ multiplex PCR assay. TCRdb took this table from immuneACCESS and kept in-frame rearrangements with V and J called. Such tables lack part of the clones; where checked against another copy, unresolved V genes explain under half of the gap, and the rest is unexplained. This sample holds roughly 100,000 clones; nearly 90% were observed only once. Over 35% of the sample rests with the top ten. In light of the paper, this sample's time point label describes: about 28 days (+/-7) after the second vaccine dose. This sample comprised peripheral blood, obtained 28 days after the second AZD1222 dose. The receptors shown here come from an adult who received the AZD1222 COVID-19 vaccine.

The sample holds one count of this clone. The chain has TRBV28 and TRBJ1-2; tentative D call: TRBD1 (6 bases). CDR1 is MDHEN, CDR2 SYDVKM, per germline. The CDR3 is 16 amino acids. V lost 5 bases and J lost 7, with 23 bases in between. Here the CDR3 DNA reads TGTGCCAGCAGTATCGGAGGACAGAGCGGGATCGCTGGCTACACCTTC. Translating gives CASSIGGQSGIAGYTF.

The gene calls are TRBV15 and TRBJ2-7; 10 bases map to TRBD1. J was trimmed by 4 bases and V by 0 bases; bases with no gene match: 9. The CDR3 is 17 residues long. Germline V gives CDR1 LNHNV, CDR2 YYDKDF (reference sequence). CDR3 DNA sequence: TGTGCCACCAGCAGAGATCTCTCGACAGGGGGCTCATACGAGCAGTACTTC. Translated: CATSRDLSTGGSYEQYF. Full variable domain (outside the CDR3, taken from reference TRBV15 and TRBJ2-7): DAMVIQNPRYQVTQFGKPVTLSCSQTLNHNVMYWYQQKSSQAPKLLFHYYDKDFNNEADTPDNFQSRRPNTSFCFLDIRSPGLGDTAMYLCATSRDLSTGGSYEQYFGPGTRLTVT.

This clone has only a few counts. The chain carries TRBV5-6 and TRBJ2-1, with D possibly being TRBD1 or TRBD2 (5 bases each). CDR1 is SGHDT and CDR2 is YYEEEE in the germline V gene. The CDR3 loop spans 16 amino acids. V was shortened by 3 bases and J by 0 bases, with 13 bases between the two germline ends. As DNA, the CDR3 is TGTGCCAGCAGCTGGGGGACCGGAGGCTCCTACAATGAGCAGTTCTTC. This gives the protein CASSWGTGGSYNEQFF.

The chain recombines TRBV5-1 with TRBJ2-5; 10 positions agree with TRBD2. The CDR3 is made up of 16 amino acids. Germline CDR1 SGHRS, CDR2 YFSETQ. V lost 3 bases, J lost 5 bases, and 10 bases stayed unmatched. The CDR3 loop reads CASSSKTGLATETQYF. The CDR3 DNA reads as TGCGCCAGCAGCTCAAAAACGGGACTAGCGACGGAGACCCAGTACTTC.

This sequence joins TRBV6-6 and TRBJ1-1, with TRBD1 identical over 7 bases. The CDR3 has 15 residues. The trim removed 0 bases at V and 1 base at J, leaving 2 bases unmatched. Germline CDR1 reads MNHNY; CDR2 reads SVGAGI (reference sequence). DNA of the CDR3: TGTGCCAGCAGTTACTCGGACAGGCGGAACACTGAAGCTTTCTTT. Protein sequence: CASSYSDRRNTEAFF.

V and J are TRBV5-1 and TRBJ2-2; D might be TRBD1 (6 bases). V lost 5 bases and J lost 0, with 14 bases in between. This CDR3 has 16 residues. CDR1 and CDR2 from the germline V gene are SGHRS and YFSETQ. The CDR3 reads CASSVTWTANTGELFF. In nucleotides, the CDR3 is TGCGCCAGCAGTGTGACTTGGACAGCGAACACCGGGGAGCTGTTTTTT.

CDR3 amino acids: CASSLVGLADYEQYF. CDR3 DNA: TGTGCCAGCAGCTTAGTGGGACTAGCGGATTACGAGCAGTACTTC. The chain carries TRBV7-2 and TRBJ2-7; 11 nucleotides align to TRBD2. Losses at the gene ends were 1 base for V and 4 bases for J; bases not matched to a gene: 3. CDR1 is SGHTA, CDR2 FQGNSA, per germline. The CDR3 is made up of 15 amino acids.

The rearrangement joins TRBV11-1 to TRBJ1-1, with D maybe TRBD1 (6 bases). The V gene lost 7 bases and the J gene lost 2 bases, with 14 bases spanning the gap. The CDR3 runs 14 residues. CDR1 and CDR2 from the germline V gene are SGHAT and FQDESV (reference sequence). The CDR3 loop is CASTNREENTEAFF. In DNA, the CDR3 is TGTGCCAGCACCAACAGGGAGGAAAACACTGAAGCTTTCTTT.

J is TRBJ2-4 and V is TRBV18, with D perhaps assigned TRBD1 or TRBD2 (5 bases each). From germline, CDR1 is KGHSH and CDR2 LQKENI. The CDR3 runs 13 residues. V dropped 4 bases and J dropped 5 bases, with 9 bases sitting between them. CDR3 in DNA: TGTGCCAGCTCACAGGGGACCGAAAACATTCAGTACTTC. Its protein is CASSQGTENIQYF. Based on the CDR3 plus reference TRBV18 and TRBJ2-4, the full variable domain is NAGVMQNPRHLVRRRGQEARLRCSPMKGHSHVYWYRQLPEEGLKFMVYLQKENIIDESGMPKERFSAEFPKEGPSILRIQQVVRGDSAAYFCASSQGTENIQYFGAGTRLSVL.

The rearrangement joins TRBV28 to TRBJ1-2; no clear D. The V end lost 3 bases, the J end lost 5 bases, and 4 bases lay between the germline ends. In germline, CDR1 is MDHEN, CDR2 SYDVKM. The CDR3 runs 11 residues. The CDR3 spells CASSFGYGYTF. The DNA of the CDR3 is TGTGCCAGCAGTTTTGGGTATGGCTACACCTTC.